Included here is one T cell receptor beta chain sequence, with context. Antigen unknown. A read error may produce the germline difference seen at one junction end. Sampling times: baseline, cycle 4 day 1, cycle 7 day 1. The data originate from a study of OX40 agonist ivuxolimab in advanced cancers. Broader study findings: Expanded clones were, on average, more numerous among CD8+ T cells than CD4+. The authors also found low normalized T-cell clonal expansion in some nonresponders.

Produced via immunoSEQ multiplex PCR; TCRdb's table is partial and in-frame only. The sample carries more than 80,000 clones, about 90% recorded once. Germline V gene sequence: CDR1 GTSNPN, CDR2 SVGIG (reference sequence). The CDR3 covers 13 residues. This specimen was CD4+ or CD8+ T cells sorted from blood, taken in a trial of the OX40 agonist ivuxolimab. This TCR came from an adult with an advanced solid tumor such as melanoma, head and neck, liver or kidney cancer. The V and J genes are TRBV30 and TRBJ2-7, with TRBD1 matching 7 bases. In DNA form, the CDR3 reads TGTGCCTGGGGACCGTCCGGGACAGCAACAACCCTCTTC. As protein: CAWGPSGTATTLF.